The sequence of this TCR beta chain was determined in a study of T-cell memory formation after mild COVID-19. In regard to this clonotype: Its specificity is not known.

Study results and caveats: Clones that contracted from day 15 to 85 had balanced CD4/CD8; later expanders were CD4+ biased. There were some responding clones in pre-infection memory, which suggested that cross-reactive memory had joined. Those CD4+ clones that contracted were mainly in CM and EM (CD8+ ones in EMRA).

The CDR3 totals 13 residues. V lost 3 bases and J lost 2, with 5 bases in between. The germline gives CDR1 DFQATT, CDR2 SNEGSKA (reference sequence). TCR alpha and TCR beta cDNA libraries carrying sample barcodes and UMIs were produced by 5'RACE using constant-segment primers. TCRdb used MiXCR to reprocess the 5' RACE reads, holding one entry per CDR3 protein. The profile shows roughly 450,000 distinct CDR3 sequences, over 15% of them singletons. The rearrangement uses TRBV20-1 and TRBJ2-6; D is ambiguous. The sequenced material came from PBMCs or a T cell subset sorted from them (not recorded which). The receptor's source is an adult woman who had mild COVID-19 (a few samples of this study predate the infection). Cell type and time point are not known. As DNA, the CDR3 is TGCAGTGCTAGTCCGACTGGGGCCAACGTCCTGACTTTC. As protein: CSASPTGANVLTF.